The rows below give T cell receptor beta chains drawn from one sample of a study of cytomegalovirus exposure and HLA in healthy donors. Produced via immunoSEQ multiplex PCR; TCRdb's table is partial and in-frame only. The data hold fewer than 400,000 clones, with 75% to 90% observed a single time. Sequencing was performed on PBMCs. The receptor source for this set is a woman aged 18-29 years in good health and CMV-seronegative. Both conserved end residues are part of each CDR3. The order of the fields is D gene, clone size, V gene, J gene, CDR3 protein, CDR3 DNA. The D gene is left open where the match is weak. Clone size is shown for a subset of rows, as once, few, many or a class of expanded clone.

>-|-|TRBV4-2|TRBJ2-2
CASSQGTGGTGELFF
TGTGCCAGCAGCCAAGGGACAGGAGGGACCGGGGAGCTGTTTTTT
>-|-|TRBV7-8|TRBJ1-2
CASSPQGGSNYGYTF
TGTGCCAGCAGCCCTCAGGGCGGCTCCAACTATGGCTACACCTTC
>TRBD2|-|TRBV29-1|TRBJ2-2
CSVLGTSGPNTGELFF
TGCAGCGTGTTGGGGACTAGCGGCCCGAACACCGGGGAGCTGTTTTTT
>-|-|TRBV5-1|TRBJ2-2
CASRSAGELFF
TGCGCCAGCAGATCGGCCGGGGAGCTGTTTTTT
>-|-|TRBV7-9|TRBJ1-1
CASSLNTGTGTEAFF
TGTGCCAGCAGCTTAAATACAGGGACGGGCACTGAAGCTTTCTTT
>-|-|TRBV27|TRBJ2-1
CASRARLGGSNEQFF
TGTGCCAGCAGAGCCAGACTAGGAGGATCCAATGAGCAGTTCTTC
>-|-|TRBV30|TRBJ2-5
CAWNRGAQETQYF
TGTGCCTGGAATCGGGGGGCTCAAGAGACCCAGTACTTC
>-|-|TRBV6-5|TRBJ1-1
CASSSLDRNTEAFF
TGTGCCAGCAGTTCCCTAGACCGGAACACTGAAGCTTTCTTT
>-|-|TRBV10-3|TRBJ2-7
CAISQGSPYEQYF
TGTGCCATCAGCCAGGGGTCGCCCTACGAGCAGTACTTC
>-|-|TRBV7-3|TRBJ2-1
CASSFPGDNEQFF
TGTGCCAGCAGCTTTCCGGGGGACAATGAGCAGTTCTTC
>-|-|TRBV7-2|TRBJ1-5
CASSLVAGMRQPQHF
TGTGCCAGCAGCTTAGTGGCAGGGATGCGTCAGCCCCAGCATTTT
>TRBD2|-|TRBV7-6|TRBJ2-5
CASSQRLAETQYF
TGTGCCAGCAGCCAAAGACTAGCGGAGACCCAGTACTTC
>-|-|TRBV4-3|TRBJ2-1
CASSQTGLGGNEQFF
TGCGCCAGCAGCCAGACCGGGCTAGGGGGAAATGAGCAGTTCTTC
>-|once|TRBV7-6|TRBJ2-3
CASSQFSTDTQYF
TGTGCCAGCAGCCAGTTCAGCACAGATACGCAGTATTTT
>TRBD1|once|TRBV11-3|TRBJ1-2
CASSLEGQGAFYGYTF
TGTGCCAGCAGCTTAGAGGGACAGGGGGCTTTCTATGGCTACACCTTC
>TRBD2|-|TRBV7-9|TRBJ2-3
CASGLAADTQYF
TGTGCCTCGGGCCTAGCGGCAGATACGCAGTATTTT
>-|-|TRBV29-1|TRBJ2-1
CSVDSGSSHNEQFF
TGCAGCGTTGATAGTGGGAGTAGCCACAATGAGCAGTTCTTC
>TRBD2|-|TRBV5-1|TRBJ2-2
CASSSGTTNTGELFF
TGCGCCAGCAGCTCCGGGACTACGAACACCGGGGAGCTGTTTTTT
>-|once|TRBV4-1|TRBJ2-3
CASSRRADTQYF
TGCGCCAGCAGCCGCCGAGCAGATACGCAGTATTTT
>TRBD2|-|TRBV7-8|TRBJ2-3
CASSLRTGGPSDTQYF
TGTGCCAGCAGCTTACGGACGGGAGGGCCTTCAGATACGCAGTATTTT
>-|-|TRBV11-3|TRBJ2-2
CASSPTPTGELFF
TGTGCCAGCAGCCCAACTCCCACCGGGGAGCTGTTTTTT
>TRBD2|few|TRBV5-6|TRBJ2-2
CASSLALAENTGELFF
TGTGCCAGCAGCTTGGCTCTAGCGGAGAACACCGGGGAGCTGTTTTTT
>-|-|TRBV2|TRBJ2-7
CASSPSLSEQYF
TGTGCCAGCAGTCCGAGTCTGAGCGAGCAGTACTTC
>-|-|TRBV28|TRBJ1-5
CASRVRGEPQHF
TGTGCCAGCAGAGTGCGGGGTGAGCCCCAGCATTTT
>TRBD2|-|TRBV18|TRBJ2-3
CASSPTGSGGGTDTQYF
TGTGCCAGCTCACCCACCGGGTCGGGAGGAGGCACAGATACGCAGTATTTT
>TRBD2|-|TRBV11-2|TRBJ2-1
CASSPGLAGWDEQFF
TGTGCCAGCAGCCCAGGACTAGCAGGGTGGGATGAGCAGTTCTTC
>TRBD2|-|TRBV11-2|TRBJ2-1
CASSPTGTTPVGFF
TGTGCCAGCAGCCCTACCGGGACTACCCCTGTAGGGTTCTTC
>TRBD2|-|TRBV7-2|TRBJ2-1
CASSDTTGTSGRGEQFF
TGTGCCAGCAGCGATACGACCGGGACTAGCGGGAGAGGTGAGCAGTTCTTC
>TRBD1|-|TRBV6-5|TRBJ1-4
CASSYSTGDEKLFF
TGTGCCAGCAGTTACTCCACAGGGGATGAAAAACTGTTTTTT
>-|-|TRBV20-1|TRBJ1-1
CSAFGNTEAFF
TGCAGTGCCTTCGGGAACACTGAAGCTTTCTTT
>-|-|TRBV13|TRBJ2-5
CASSLGWPQETQYF
TGTGCCAGCAGCTTAGGGTGGCCCCAAGAGACCCAGTACTTC
>TRBD2|-|TRBV28|TRBJ2-6
CASLAGGSGANVLTF
TGTGCCAGCCTGGCGGGGGGCTCTGGGGCCAACGTCCTGACTTTC
>-|-|TRBV6-5|TRBJ1-1
CASSYKGVTEAFF
TGTGCCAGCAGTTACAAGGGGGTCACTGAAGCTTTCTTT
>TRBD1|-|TRBV6-5|TRBJ2-1
CASTNGQGAVNEQFF
TGTGCCAGCACCAACGGGCAGGGGGCGGTCAATGAGCAGTTCTTC
>-|-|TRBV5-4|TRBJ1-1
CASSGRGGGTEAFF
TGTGCCAGCAGCGGAAGGGGGGGAGGCACTGAAGCTTTCTTT